Below, 31 T cell receptor beta chains from the same sample are listed, as sequenced in a study of CD8 T cells in Susac syndrome. With random hexamers, roughly 0.45 to 1 ug RNA was reverse transcribed. TCRdb processed the immunoSEQ multiplex PCR reads anew with MiXCR; each CDR3 protein has one entry. The sample shows 160,000 or so distinct CDR3 sequences, around 93% of them seen only once. Sequenced sample: CD4+ T cells from PBMCs. The receptor source for this set is a human donor in good health.

In nucleotides, the CDR3 is TGTGCCAGCAGCCAACTGGGGAAGGGTCAGCCCCAGCATTTT. As protein: CASSQLGKGQPQHF. The V call is TRBV3-1, the J call TRBJ1-5; D uncertain. The CDR3 is made up of 14 amino acids. Germline V lookup: CDR1 LGHDT, CDR2 YNNKEL (reference sequence). The V end lost 2 bases, the J end lost 6 bases, and 11 bases lay between the germline ends.

The chain carries TRBV4-1 and TRBJ1-2, with 7 bases fitting TRBD1. J was trimmed by 8 bases and V by 4 bases; bases with no gene match: 7. The CDR3 has 13 residues. Germline V gives CDR1 MGHRA, CDR2 YSYEKL. CDR3 in DNA: TGCGCCAGCAGCCGTAACAGGGGAGACGGCTACACCTTC. Amino acid sequence: CASSRNRGDGYTF.

The chain uses TRBV20-1 and TRBJ2-2; perhaps TRBD2 as D (6 bases). CDR3 size: 13 residues. V was clipped by 2 bases and J by 4 bases, with 8 bases between them. Germline V gene sequence: CDR1 DFQATT, CDR2 SNEGSKA (reference sequence). The CDR3 coding sequence is TGCAGTGCTAGACAGACTAGCACCGGGGAGCTGTTTTTT. Amino acids: CSARQTSTGELFF.

The chain employs TRBV20-1 and TRBJ2-7; 10 bases are a match to TRBD1. CDR3 length: 15 residues. Germline assignment: CDR1 DFQATT and CDR2 SNEGSKA (reference sequence). Unmatched junction bases numbered 4, after V lost 1 base and J lost 1 base. The CDR3 region is CSARAPGQGSYEQYF. The CDR3 DNA follows: TGCAGTGCTAGAGCCCCGGGACAGGGGTCCTACGAGCAGTACTTC.

This rearrangement joins TRBV29-1 to TRBJ2-5, with TRBD1 identical over 7 bases. The length of the CDR3 is 11 residues. V lost 6 bases, J lost 7 bases, and 5 bases stayed unmatched. Germline loops: CDR1 SQVTM, CDR2 ANQGSEA. This CDR3 is CSVDRAGTQYF. DNA of the CDR3: TGCAGCGTCGACAGGGCCGGGACCCAGTACTTC.

The chain recombines TRBV7-9 with TRBJ1-4, with 8 bases identical to TRBD1. V shed 6 bases, J shed 7 bases, and the junction held 7 bases outside the gene matches. Germline V CDR1 and CDR2: SEHNR, FQNEAQ (reference sequence). CDR3 length equals 14 residues. The CDR3 here is CASSAGTGLEKLFF. CDR3 DNA sequence: TGTGCCAGCAGTGCCGGGACAGGACTTGAAAAACTGTTTTTT.

The chain is built from TRBV14 and TRBJ1-1, with D possibly TRBD1 on 5 matching bases. Trimming stripped 7 bases from V and 4 bases from J, with 19 bases between. This CDR3 contains 15 residues. Germline loops: CDR1 SGHDN, CDR2 FVKESK. As DNA, the CDR3 is TGTGCCAGCAACCCAGTTGGGAAGGGGACCACTGAAGCTTTCTTT. It is translated as CASNPVGKGTTEAFF.

This chain connects TRBV20-1 to TRBJ1-1; 7 bases line up with TRBD1. CDR1 and CDR2 from the germline V gene are DFQATT and SNEGSKA (reference sequence). The CDR3 runs to 13 residues. V shed 3 bases and J 4 bases; nucleotides not matched to a gene: 5. The CDR3 DNA reads as TGCAGTGCTAGGGACAGGTGGCTCACTGAAGCTTTCTTT. Translating gives CSARDRWLTEAFF.

The rearrangement joins TRBV3-1 to TRBJ2-2, with D uncertain. CDR1 and CDR2 from the germline V gene are LGHDT and YNNKEL (reference sequence). The CDR3 is 11 amino acids. Trimming removed 11 bases from V and 8 bases from J, with 12 bases in between. The CDR3 region is CAHGQAGELFF. In nucleotides, the CDR3 is TGTGCCCATGGCCAGGCGGGGGAGCTGTTTTTT.

The chain joins TRBV3-1 to TRBJ2-5; TRBD1 might be the D (6 bases). Per germline, CDR1 LGHDT and CDR2 YNNKEL (reference sequence). The CDR3 covers 15 residues. Trimming removed 5 bases at V and 3 bases at J, with 16 bases between. CDR3 nucleotide sequence: TGTGCCAGCAGCATACCGACAGGTGGAAAAGAGACCCAGTACTTC. Protein: CASSIPTGGKETQYF.

V and J are TRBV14 and TRBJ2-3; maybe TRBD2 (6 bases). The CDR3 is 16 residues long. V lost 1 base to trimming and J lost 2 bases, with 13 bases between them. Germline assignment: CDR1 SGHDN and CDR2 FVKESK. DNA of the CDR3: TGTGCCAGCAGCCAAGGGGCTAGCGTCTCCACAGATACGCAGTATTTT. Translating it yields CASSQGASVSTDTQYF.

The chain has TRBV27 and TRBJ2-7, with D perhaps matching TRBD1 (6 bases). In germline, CDR1 is MNHEY, CDR2 SMNVEV (reference sequence). This CDR3 has 14 amino acids. Trimming removed 5 bases at V and 2 bases at J, with 13 bases between. The CDR3 reads CASSPRDITYEQYF. CDR3 sequence (DNA): TGTGCCAGCAGTCCCCGGGACATAACCTACGAGCAGTACTTC.

The V gene is TRBV6-5, the J gene TRBJ2-7, with a possible D match to TRBD2 (5 bases). Germline CDR1 is MNHEY and CDR2 is SVGAGI. The length of the CDR3 is 15 residues. Trimming stripped 5 bases from V and 0 bases from J, with 14 bases between. The DNA of the CDR3 is TGTGCCAGCAGTCGAGGAATGGGGAGCTCCTACGAGCAGTACTTC. This codes for CASSRGMGSSYEQYF.

The genes are TRBV2 and TRBJ1-1; no reliable D call. This CDR3 comprises 13 residues. Trimming left V 4 bases short and J 5 bases short, with 11 bases between. CDR1 and CDR2 (germline): SNHLY, FYNNEI. The CDR3 sequence is CASSAYERTEAFF. The CDR3 DNA reads TGTGCCAGCAGTGCGTATGAAAGAACTGAAGCTTTCTTT.

The J gene is TRBJ1-2, the V gene TRBV28; possibly TRBD1 for D (5 bases). Per germline, CDR1 MDHEN and CDR2 SYDVKM. V was pared by 2 bases and J by 4 bases, with 20 bases between. This CDR3 has 17 amino acids. CDR3 nucleotide sequence: TGTGCCAGCAGTTTAGGGTCCGATGGAGGAGGGGTCTATGGCTACACCTTC. It translates to CASSLGSDGGGVYGYTF.

V gene TRBV4-1 combines with J gene TRBJ1-2; D is ambiguous. Trimming removed 6 bases at V and 0 bases at J, with 11 bases between. Germline V gene sequence: CDR1 MGHRA, CDR2 YSYEKL. CDR3 length: 14 residues. The CDR3 loop reads CASSPMTTNYGYTF. The CDR3 DNA reads TGCGCCAGCAGTCCGATGACAACTAACTATGGCTACACCTTC.

This clonotype was seen only once. This chain connects TRBV5-1 to TRBJ1-4, with 11 nucleotides matching TRBD1. This CDR3 is built from 15 residues. The germline gives CDR1 SGHRS, CDR2 YFSETQ. With V trimmed by 3 bases and J by 8 bases, 6 bases remained unmatched. The CDR3 nucleotides are TGCGCCAGCAGCTCTGGGACAGGGGGGAACGAAAAACTGTTTTTT. Amino acid sequence: CASSSGTGGNEKLFF.

V gene TRBV3-1 combines with J gene TRBJ2-3, with unresolved D. Germline loops: CDR1 LGHDT, CDR2 YNNKEL (reference sequence). The CDR3 sequence is 13 residues long. V was pared by 1 base and J by 2 bases, with 4 bases between. CDR3 region: CASSQALTDTQYF. DNA of the CDR3: TGTGCCAGCAGCCAAGCCCTCACAGATACGCAGTATTTT.

The CDR3 reads CASSSGGASYNEQFF. In DNA, the CDR3 is TGCGCCAGCAGCAGCGGGGGGGCGTCTTACAATGAGCAGTTCTTC. This chain links TRBV5-1 with TRBJ2-1; 10 bases agree with TRBD2. The CDR3 is made up of 15 amino acids. V trimming: 4 bases; J trimming: 4 bases; junction bases outside the gene matches: 5. CDR1 is SGHRS and CDR2 is YFSETQ in the germline V gene.

The CDR3 protein is CASSQYKRDNTEAFF. The CDR3 DNA reads as TGCGCCAGCAGTCAATACAAACGGGACAACACTGAAGCTTTCTTT. V and J are TRBV23-1 and TRBJ1-1; D is possibly TRBD1 (5 bases). TRBV23-1 is assigned to the ORF class and has an uncertain function. The ends were cut back, 1 base at V and 2 bases at J, with 11 bases in the middle. The CDR3 totals 15 residues.

This clonotype was recorded only once. The J gene is TRBJ1-3, the V gene TRBV29-1; a weak D match, TRBD1 (5 bases). Per the germline V gene, CDR1 is SQVTM and CDR2 is ANQGSEA. The V end lost 5 bases, the J end lost 2 bases, and 13 bases lay between the germline ends. The CDR3 is 14 residues long. CDR3 nucleotide sequence: TGCAGCGTTAAGAGGGGAACCGCTGGAAACACCATATATTTT. This gives the protein CSVKRGTAGNTIYF.

The chain couples TRBV12-3 or TRBV12-4 to TRBJ1-6; D is perhaps TRBD1 (5 bases). The CDR3 covers 14 residues. The V and J ends lost 3 bases and 6 bases respectively, with 9 bases between them. CDR3 sequence reads: CASSFGQGNSPLHF. The DNA of the CDR3 is TGTGCCAGCAGTTTTGGCCAGGGTAATTCACCCCTCCACTTT.

The chain uses TRBV7-2 and TRBJ2-2; no clear D gene. Germline V gene sequence: CDR1 SGHTA, CDR2 FQGNSA. This CDR3 is 13 amino acids long. V lost 1 base, J lost 2 bases, and 2 bases lay in between. CDR3 amino acids: CASSLENTGELFF. Written as DNA, the CDR3 is TGTGCCAGCAGCTTAGAAAACACCGGGGAGCTGTTTTTT.

V gene TRBV5-6 combines with J gene TRBJ2-6; no definite D call. The CDR3 is made up of 17 amino acids. The germline gives CDR1 SGHDT, CDR2 YYEEEE. Trimming took 4 bases from V and 1 from J, leaving 15 bases between them. The CDR3 DNA is TGTGCCAGCAGCCCGAGAGGTTTCCGATCTGGGGCCAACGTCCTGACTTTC. This translates into CASSPRGFRSGANVLTF.

The V call is TRBV4-1, the J call TRBJ2-3, with TRBD2 matching over 12 bases. With 4 bases clipped from V and 5 bases from J, the junction kept 10 bases outside the gene matches. The germline V gene encodes CDR1 MGHRA and CDR2 YSYEKL. This CDR3 is built from 17 residues. DNA of the CDR3: TGCGCCAGCAGCCTTTCCCCTAGCGGGGGGGATAGAGATACGCAGTATTTT. Translating gives CASSLSPSGGDRDTQYF.

The genes are TRBV5-1 and TRBJ2-1; no definite D call. Germline assignment: CDR1 SGHRS and CDR2 YFSETQ. CDR3 length: 15 residues. V was cut by 0 bases and J by 6 bases, with 13 bases left in between. This CDR3 reads CASSLEAPYLNEQFF. CDR3 nucleotide sequence: TGCGCCAGCAGCTTGGAGGCACCTTACCTCAATGAGCAGTTCTTC.

The chain employs TRBV20-1 and TRBJ2-5; either TRBD1 or TRBD2 may fit D (6 bases each). The germline gives CDR1 DFQATT, CDR2 SNEGSKA (reference sequence). This CDR3 comprises 14 residues. The ends were cut back, 0 bases at V and 4 bases at J, with 12 bases in the middle. For the CDR3, the DNA is TGCAGTGCTAGAGATAGGGGGGCAATAGAGACCCAGTACTTC. This codes for CSARDRGAIETQYF.

The chain joins TRBV29-1 to TRBJ1-5; possible D gene TRBD1, 6 bases. Per the germline V gene, CDR1 is SQVTM and CDR2 is ANQGSEA. Trimming took off 4 bases at V and 3 bases at J, with 10 bases between the two ends. There are 13 residues in the CDR3. DNA of the CDR3: TGCAGCGTTGGTGGACAGCTCAATCAGCCCCAGCATTTT. It codes for CSVGGQLNQPQHF.

This chain connects TRBV25-1 to TRBJ1-2, with D uncertain. The germline V gene has CDR1 MGHDK and CDR2 SYGVNS. Trimming shortened V by 1 base and J by 5 bases, and 14 bases separated the two germline ends. The CDR3 totals 15 residues. The CDR3 region has the DNA TGTGCCAGCAGTGAATTCGAGGGAATGGGGTATGGCTACACCTTC. Protein product: CASSEFEGMGYGYTF.

The rearrangement uses TRBV6-5 and TRBJ2-3, with D uncertain. The V gene's germline CDR1 is MNHEY and CDR2 SVGAGI. Between the trimmed V and J ends, which lost 7 bases and 6 bases, there was a span of 11 bases. This CDR3 has 12 residues. The DNA of the CDR3 is TGTGCCAGCATGGCCGAGTCGGATACGCAGTATTTT. Its translation is CASMAESDTQYF.

The chain employs TRBV6-5 and TRBJ1-4; 7 positions agree with TRBD1. J gave up 8 bases and V 0 bases, and 0 bases lay outside the gene matches. CDR3 length: 13 amino acids. CDR1 is MNHEY and CDR2 is SVGAGI in the germline V gene. CDR3 DNA: TGTGCCAGCAGTTACTCGGGACAGGAAAAACTGTTTTTT. Residues: CASSYSGQEKLFF.